The rows below give T cell receptor beta chains drawn from one sample of a study of blood T cell repertoires in COVID-19. Generated by immunoSEQ multiplex PCR, the TCRdb table keeps only in-frame clones and is missing some. The repertoire holds about 200,000 clones, with about 89% as singletons. Sequencing input: peripheral blood. These receptors were obtained from a woman between 40 and 55 years old with acute or convalescent COVID-19. The CDR3 runs from the conserved cysteine through the conserved F or W. The D gene is left open where the match is weak.

TRBV4-2,.,TRBJ1-2,TGTGCCAGCAGCCATCAATCAGCGGACGGGGGCTACACCTTC,CASSHQSADGGYTF
TRBV3-1/TRBV3-2,TRBD1,TRBJ1-5,TGTGCCAGCAGCCAGAAATTCGGGACAGGGATCAATCAGCCCCAGCATTTT,CASSQKFGTGINQPQHF
TRBV7-2,TRBD1,TRBJ1-2,TGTGCCAGCAACCTCCGACAGGGAGAATCCTATGGCTACACCTTC,CASNLRQGESYGYTF
TRBV6-5,.,TRBJ1-1,TGTGCGAGCACTTCAGGGGATTTTTTTCGAGCTTTCTTT,CASTSGDFFRAFF
TRBV30,.,TRBJ1-5,TGTGCCTGGAGTCCGCAGGGAAATCAGCCCCAGCATTTT,CAWSPQGNQPQHF
TRBV19,TRBD1,TRBJ1-6,TGTGCCAGTAGTATAGGTACAGGGGAAAGTTCACCCCTCCACTTT,CASSIGTGESSPLHF
TRBV18,.,TRBJ2-1,TGTGCCAGCTCACCACCGAGTCAGGATGAGCAGTTCTTC,CASSPPSQDEQFF
TRBV6-1,.,TRBJ2-6,TGTGCCAGCAGGGAAGACATCTCTGGGGCCAACGTCCTGACTTTC,CASREDISGANVLTF
TRBV4-2,.,TRBJ1-1,TGTGCCAGCAGCCAAGAGGAGAATAGGTACACTGAAGCTTTCTTT,CASSQEENRYTEAFF
TRBV30,.,TRBJ1-2,TGTGCCTGGAGTGTTGGGGGGTATCTGGATAACGGCTACACCTTC,CAWSVGGYLDNGYTF
TRBV10-3,TRBD1,TRBJ1-4,TGTGCCATCAGAGAGGGGGCGACTAATGAAAAACTGTTTTTT,CAIREGATNEKLFF